This TCR beta chain was sequenced in a study of blood T cell repertoires in COVID-19. Germline V CDR1 and CDR2: SGHAT, FQDESV (reference sequence). Between the trimmed V and J ends, which lost 1 base and 3 bases, there was a span of 13 bases. This CDR3 has 15 residues. Produced via immunoSEQ multiplex PCR; TCRdb's table is partial and in-frame only. This table holds around 150,000 clones, roughly 90% found once. Seattle participants joined during active infection and were tracked over time. The sample was peripheral blood. V is TRBV11-1 and J is TRBJ2-7, with D possibly TRBD1 on 5 matching bases. The receptor was isolated from a man aged 25 to 40 with COVID-19, enrolled during active disease. The DNA of the CDR3 is TGTGCCAGCAGCTTAGGACAGCACGAGATCTACGAGCAGTACTTC. Translating it yields CASSLGQHEIYEQYF.